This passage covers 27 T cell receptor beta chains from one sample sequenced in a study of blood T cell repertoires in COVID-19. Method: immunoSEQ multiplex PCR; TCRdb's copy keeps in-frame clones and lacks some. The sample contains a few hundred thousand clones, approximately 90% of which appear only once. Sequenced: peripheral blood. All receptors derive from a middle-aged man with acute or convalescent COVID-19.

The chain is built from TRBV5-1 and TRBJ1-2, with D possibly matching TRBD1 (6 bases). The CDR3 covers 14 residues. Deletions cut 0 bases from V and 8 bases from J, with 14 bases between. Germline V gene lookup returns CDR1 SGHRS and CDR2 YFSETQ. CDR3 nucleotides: TGCGCCAGCAGCTTGGGGACAGCCGGTGGAGGCTACACCTTC. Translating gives CASSLGTAGGGYTF. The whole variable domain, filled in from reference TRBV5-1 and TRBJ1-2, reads KAGVTQTPRYLIKTRGQQVTLSCSPISGHRSVSWYQQTPGQGLQFLFEYFSETQRNKGNFPGRFSGRQFSNSRSEMNVSTLELGDSALYLCASSLGTAGGGYTFGSGTRLTVV.

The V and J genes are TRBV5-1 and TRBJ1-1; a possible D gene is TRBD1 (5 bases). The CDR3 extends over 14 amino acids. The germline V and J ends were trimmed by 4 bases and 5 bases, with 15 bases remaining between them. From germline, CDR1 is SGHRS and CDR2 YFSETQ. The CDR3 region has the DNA TGCGCCAGCAGCGGCGGGGACCTGGGGACTGAAGCTTTCTTT. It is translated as CASSGGDLGTEAFF.

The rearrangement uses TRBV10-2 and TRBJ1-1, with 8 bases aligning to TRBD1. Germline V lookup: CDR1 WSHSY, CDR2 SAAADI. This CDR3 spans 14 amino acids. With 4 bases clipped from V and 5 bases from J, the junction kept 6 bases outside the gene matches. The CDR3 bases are TGCGCCAGCAGTGGCGACAGGGGATTAACTGAAGCTTTCTTT. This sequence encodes CASSGDRGLTEAFF.

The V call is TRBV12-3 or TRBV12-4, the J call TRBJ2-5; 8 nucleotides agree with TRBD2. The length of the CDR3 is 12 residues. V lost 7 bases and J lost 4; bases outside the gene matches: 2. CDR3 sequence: CASTRGGETQYF. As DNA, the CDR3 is TGTGCCAGCACTCGGGGGGGAGAGACCCAGTACTTC.

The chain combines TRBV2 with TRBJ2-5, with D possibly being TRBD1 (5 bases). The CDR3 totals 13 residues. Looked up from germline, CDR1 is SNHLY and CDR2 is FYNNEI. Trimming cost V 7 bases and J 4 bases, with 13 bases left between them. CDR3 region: CASMQGRAETQYF. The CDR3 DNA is TGTGCCAGCATGCAGGGTAGGGCAGAGACCCAGTACTTC.

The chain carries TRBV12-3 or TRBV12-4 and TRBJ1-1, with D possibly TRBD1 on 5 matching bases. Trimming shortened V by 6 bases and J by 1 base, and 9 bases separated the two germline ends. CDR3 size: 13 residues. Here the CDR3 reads CASSNTGNTEAFF. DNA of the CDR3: TGTGCCAGCAGCAACACAGGGAACACTGAAGCTTTCTTT.

CDR3 bases: TGTGCCACCAGCAGAGATATTGCAACTAATGAAAAACTGTTTTTT. This codes for CATSRDIATNEKLFF. V and J are TRBV15 and TRBJ1-4, with D uncertain. Per germline, CDR1 LNHNV and CDR2 YYDKDF (reference sequence). The CDR3 contains 15 residues. Deletions cut 0 bases from V and 0 bases from J, with 5 bases between.

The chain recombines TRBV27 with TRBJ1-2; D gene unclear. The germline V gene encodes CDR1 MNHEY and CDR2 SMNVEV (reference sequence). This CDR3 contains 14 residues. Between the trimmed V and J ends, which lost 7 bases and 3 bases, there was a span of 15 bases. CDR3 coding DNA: TGTGCCAGCACCCTCTCTTGGCAGGACTATGGCTACACCTTC. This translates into CASTLSWQDYGYTF.

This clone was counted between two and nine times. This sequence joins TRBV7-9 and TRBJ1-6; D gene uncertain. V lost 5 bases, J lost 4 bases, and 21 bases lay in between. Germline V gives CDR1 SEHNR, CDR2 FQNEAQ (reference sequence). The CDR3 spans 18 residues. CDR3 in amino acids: CASSPGGRGNVYNSPLHF. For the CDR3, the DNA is TGTGCCAGCAGCCCCGGAGGGCGGGGAAATGTGTATAATTCACCCCTCCACTTT. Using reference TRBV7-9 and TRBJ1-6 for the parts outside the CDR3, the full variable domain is DTGVSQNPRHKITKRGQNVTFRCDPISEHNRLYWYRQTLGQGPEFLTYFQNEAQLEKSRLLSDRFSAERPKGSFSTLEIQRTEQGDSAMYLCASSPGGRGNVYNSPLHFGNGTRLTVT.

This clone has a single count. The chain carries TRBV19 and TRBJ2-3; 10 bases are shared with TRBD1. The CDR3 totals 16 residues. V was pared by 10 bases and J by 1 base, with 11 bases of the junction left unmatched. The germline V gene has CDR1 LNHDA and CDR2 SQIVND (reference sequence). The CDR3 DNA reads TGTGCCACTCAGCTGAGAGGACAGGGGGGCACAGATACGCAGTATTTT. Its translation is CATQLRGQGGTDTQYF.

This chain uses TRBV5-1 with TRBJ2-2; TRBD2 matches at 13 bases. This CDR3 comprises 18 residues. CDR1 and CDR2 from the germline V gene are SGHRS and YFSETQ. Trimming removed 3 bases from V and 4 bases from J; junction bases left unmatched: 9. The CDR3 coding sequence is TGCGCCAGCAGCTACACTAGCGGGGGGGCTAGTGGCACCGGGGAGCTGTTTTTT. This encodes CASSYTSGGASGTGELFF.

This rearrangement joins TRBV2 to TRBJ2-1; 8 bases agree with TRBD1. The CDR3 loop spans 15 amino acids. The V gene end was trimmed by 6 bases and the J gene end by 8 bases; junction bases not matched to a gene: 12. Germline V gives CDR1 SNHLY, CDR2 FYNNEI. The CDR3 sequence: CASRALTGAMDEQFF. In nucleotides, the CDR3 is TGTGCCAGCAGGGCCTTGACAGGGGCAATGGATGAGCAGTTCTTC.

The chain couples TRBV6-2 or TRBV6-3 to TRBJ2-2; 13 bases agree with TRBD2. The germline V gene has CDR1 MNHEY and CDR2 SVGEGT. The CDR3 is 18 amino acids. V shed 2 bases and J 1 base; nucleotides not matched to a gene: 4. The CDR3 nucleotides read TGTGCCAGCAGTTACCGACTAGCGGGGGGCAGGAACACCGGGGAGCTGTTTTTT. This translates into CASSYRLAGGRNTGELFF.

The CDR3 reads CASSLERGGNYEQYF. The CDR3 DNA is TGTGCCAGCAGCTTAGAAAGGGGGGGAAATTACGAGCAGTACTTC. V is TRBV7-8 and J is TRBJ2-7, with a weak D call TRBD2 (7 bases). Trimming pared 1 base from V and 4 bases from J, leaving 14 bases between. The germline CDR1 and CDR2 sequences are SGHVS and FQNEAQ. This CDR3 has 15 residues.

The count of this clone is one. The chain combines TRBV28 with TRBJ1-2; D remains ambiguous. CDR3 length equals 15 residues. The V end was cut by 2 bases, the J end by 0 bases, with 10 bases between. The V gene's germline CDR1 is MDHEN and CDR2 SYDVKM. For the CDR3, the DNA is TGTGCCAGCAGTTTAGCGAGGGCTGCTAACTATGGCTACACCTTC. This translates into CASSLARAANYGYTF.

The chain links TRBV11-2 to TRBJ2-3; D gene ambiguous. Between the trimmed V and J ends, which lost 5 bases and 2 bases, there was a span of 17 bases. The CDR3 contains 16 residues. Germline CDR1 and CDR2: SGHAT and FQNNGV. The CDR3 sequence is CASSKRGGDHTDTQYF. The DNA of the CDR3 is TGTGCCAGCAGCAAAAGAGGCGGCGACCACACAGATACGCAGTATTTT.

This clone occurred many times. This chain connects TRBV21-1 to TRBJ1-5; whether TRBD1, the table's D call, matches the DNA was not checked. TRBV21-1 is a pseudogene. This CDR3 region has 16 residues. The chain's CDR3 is CASSKVTGHSNQPQHF. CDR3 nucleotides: TGTGCCAGCAGCAAAGTCACAGGTCATAGCAATCAGCCCCAGCATTTT.

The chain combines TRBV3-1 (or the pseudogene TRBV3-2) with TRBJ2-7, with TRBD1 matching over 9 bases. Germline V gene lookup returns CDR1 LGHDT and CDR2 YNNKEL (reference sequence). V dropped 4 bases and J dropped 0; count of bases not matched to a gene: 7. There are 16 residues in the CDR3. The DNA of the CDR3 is TGTGCCAGCAGCCGATCCGGGACAGGGAGCTCCTACGAGCAGTACTTC. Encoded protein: CASSRSGTGSSYEQYF.

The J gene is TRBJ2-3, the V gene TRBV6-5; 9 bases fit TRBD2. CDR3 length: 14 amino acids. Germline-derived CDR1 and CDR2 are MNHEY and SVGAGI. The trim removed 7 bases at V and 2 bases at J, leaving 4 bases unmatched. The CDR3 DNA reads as TGTGCCAGCACCCTAGCGGGGCTCACAGATACGCAGTATTTT. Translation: CASTLAGLTDTQYF.

The CDR3: CASSITEYNSPLHF. CDR3 bases: TGTGCCAGCAGCATTACAGAGTATAATTCACCCCTCCACTTT. The genes are TRBV5-6 and TRBJ1-6; D gene ambiguous. CDR1 and CDR2 from the germline V gene are SGHDT and YYEEEE. This CDR3 has 14 amino acids. With 4 bases removed from V and 4 bases from J, the gap between germline ends came to 9 bases.

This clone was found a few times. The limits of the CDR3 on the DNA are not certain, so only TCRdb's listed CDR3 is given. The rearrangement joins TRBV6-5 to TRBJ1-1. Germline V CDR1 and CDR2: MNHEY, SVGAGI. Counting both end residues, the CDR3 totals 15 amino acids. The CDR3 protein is CASILVGRVGTEAFF.

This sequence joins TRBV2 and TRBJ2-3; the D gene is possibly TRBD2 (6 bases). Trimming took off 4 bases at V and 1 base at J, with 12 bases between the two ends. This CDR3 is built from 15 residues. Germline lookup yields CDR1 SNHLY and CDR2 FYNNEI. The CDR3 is CASSAVTGGTDTQYF. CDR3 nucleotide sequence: TGTGCCAGCAGTGCGGTGACGGGAGGCACAGATACGCAGTATTTT.

The CDR3 bases are TGTGCCAGCAGCCTTGGGACTAGCGGGGGCACAGATACGCAGTATTTT. Translating gives CASSLGTSGGTDTQYF. The chain combines TRBV5-8 with TRBJ2-3, with 13 bases that match TRBD2. The CDR3 consists of 16 residues. Germline V gene data show CDR1 as SGHTS and CDR2 as YDEGEE. The V segment lost 4 bases and the J segment 1 base; nucleotides outside the gene matches: 3.

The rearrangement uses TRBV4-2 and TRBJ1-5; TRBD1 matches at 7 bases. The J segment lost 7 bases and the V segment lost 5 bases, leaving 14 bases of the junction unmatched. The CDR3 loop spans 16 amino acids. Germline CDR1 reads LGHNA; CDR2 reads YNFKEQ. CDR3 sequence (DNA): TGTGCCAGCAGCTTAGGGGCCGACAGGGCGGGACAGCCCCAGCATTTT. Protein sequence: CASSLGADRAGQPQHF.

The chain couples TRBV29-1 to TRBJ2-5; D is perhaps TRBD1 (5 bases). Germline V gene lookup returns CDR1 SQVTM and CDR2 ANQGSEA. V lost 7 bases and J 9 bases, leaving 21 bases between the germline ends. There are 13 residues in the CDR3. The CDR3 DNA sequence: TGCAGCGCCTGGGATGGGGCTGGAATGGCCCAGTACTTC. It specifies CSAWDGAGMAQYF.

The CDR3 nucleotides are TGTGCCAGCAGCCTAGGGCCGGACAGGGGAAGCCAGCCCCAGCATTTT. It translates to CASSLGPDRGSQPQHF. V gene TRBV3-1 (or the pseudogene TRBV3-2) combines with J gene TRBJ1-5; 9 bases match TRBD1. The CDR3 is made up of 16 amino acids. Germline loops: CDR1 LGHDT, CDR2 YNNKEL (reference sequence). The ends lost 4 bases at V and 7 bases at J; junction bases unmatched: 11.

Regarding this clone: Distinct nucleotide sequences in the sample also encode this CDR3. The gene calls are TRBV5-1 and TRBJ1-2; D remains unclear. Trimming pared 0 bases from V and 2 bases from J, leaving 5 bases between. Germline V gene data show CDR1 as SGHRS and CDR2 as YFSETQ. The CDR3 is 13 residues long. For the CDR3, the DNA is TGCGCCAGCAGCTTGGAGCAAAACTATGGCTACACCTTC. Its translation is CASSLEQNYGYTF.